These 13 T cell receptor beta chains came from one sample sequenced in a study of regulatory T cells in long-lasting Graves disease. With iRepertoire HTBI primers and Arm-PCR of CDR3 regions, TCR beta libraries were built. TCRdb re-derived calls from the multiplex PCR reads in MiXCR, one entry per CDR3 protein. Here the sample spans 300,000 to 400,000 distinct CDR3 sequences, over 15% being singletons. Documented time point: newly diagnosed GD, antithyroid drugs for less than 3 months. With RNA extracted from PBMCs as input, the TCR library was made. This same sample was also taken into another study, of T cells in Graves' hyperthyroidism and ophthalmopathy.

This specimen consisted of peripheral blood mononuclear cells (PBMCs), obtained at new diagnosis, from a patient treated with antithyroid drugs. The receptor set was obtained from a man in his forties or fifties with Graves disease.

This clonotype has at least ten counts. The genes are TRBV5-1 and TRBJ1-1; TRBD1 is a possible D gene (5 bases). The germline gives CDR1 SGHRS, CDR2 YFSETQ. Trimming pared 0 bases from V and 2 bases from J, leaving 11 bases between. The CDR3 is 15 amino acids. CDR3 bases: TGCGCCAGCAGCTTGGAACCAGGGTCTAACACTGAAGCTTTCTTT. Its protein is CASSLEPGSNTEAFF. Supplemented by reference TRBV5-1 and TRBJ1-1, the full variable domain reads KAGVTQTPRYLIKTRGQQVTLSCSPISGHRSVSWYQQTPGQGLQFLFEYFSETQRNKGNFPGRFSGRQFSNSRSEMNVSTLELGDSALYLCASSLEPGSNTEAFFGQGTRLTVV.

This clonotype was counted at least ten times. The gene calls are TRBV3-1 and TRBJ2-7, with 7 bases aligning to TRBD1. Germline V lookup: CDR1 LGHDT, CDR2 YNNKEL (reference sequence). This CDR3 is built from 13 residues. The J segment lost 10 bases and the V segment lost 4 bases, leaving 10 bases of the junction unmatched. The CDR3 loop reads CASSPDHRGVQYF. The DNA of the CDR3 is TGTGCCAGCAGCCCCGATCACAGGGGTGTCCAGTACTTC.

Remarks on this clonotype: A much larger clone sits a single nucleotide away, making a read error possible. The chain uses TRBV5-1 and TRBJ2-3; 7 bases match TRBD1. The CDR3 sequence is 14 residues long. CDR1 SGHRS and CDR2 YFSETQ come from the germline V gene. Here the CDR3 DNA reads TGTGCCAGCAGCAGGGGACAGAGCACAGATACGCAGTATTTT. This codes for CASSRGQSTDTQYF.

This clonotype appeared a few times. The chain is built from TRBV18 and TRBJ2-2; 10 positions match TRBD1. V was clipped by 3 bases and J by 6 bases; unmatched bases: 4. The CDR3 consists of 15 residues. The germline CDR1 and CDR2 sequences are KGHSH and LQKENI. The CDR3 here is CASSPRTGGSGELFF. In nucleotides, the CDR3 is TGTGCCAGCTCACCCCGGACAGGGGGTTCCGGGGAGCTGTTTTTT. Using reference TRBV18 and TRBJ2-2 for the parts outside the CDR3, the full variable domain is NAGVMQNPRHLVRRRGQEARLRCSPMKGHSHVYWYRQLPEEGLKFMVYLQKENIIDESGMPKERFSAEFPKEGPSILRIQQVVRGDSAAYFCASSPRTGGSGELFFGEGSRLTVL.

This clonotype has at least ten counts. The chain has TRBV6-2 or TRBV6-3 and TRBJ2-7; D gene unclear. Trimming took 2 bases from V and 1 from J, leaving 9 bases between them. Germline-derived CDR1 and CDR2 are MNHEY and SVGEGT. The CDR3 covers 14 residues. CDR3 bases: TGTGCCAGCAGTTACGTGGACCGATCCTACGAGCAGTACTTC. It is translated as CASSYVDRSYEQYF.

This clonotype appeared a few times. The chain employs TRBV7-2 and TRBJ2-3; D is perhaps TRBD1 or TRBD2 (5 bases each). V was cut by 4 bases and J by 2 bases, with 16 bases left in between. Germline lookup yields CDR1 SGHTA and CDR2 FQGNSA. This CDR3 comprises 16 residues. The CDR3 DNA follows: TGTGCCAGCAGCTACCCGGTGGGGGAAGTCACAGATACGCAGTATTTT. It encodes CASSYPVGEVTDTQYF.

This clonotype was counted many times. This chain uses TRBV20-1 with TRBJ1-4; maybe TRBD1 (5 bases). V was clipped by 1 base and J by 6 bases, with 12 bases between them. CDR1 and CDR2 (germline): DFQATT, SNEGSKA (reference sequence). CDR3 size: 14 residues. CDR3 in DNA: TGCAGTGCTAGAGCCCCAGGGTCCTATGAAAAACTGTTTTTT. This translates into CSARAPGSYEKLFF.

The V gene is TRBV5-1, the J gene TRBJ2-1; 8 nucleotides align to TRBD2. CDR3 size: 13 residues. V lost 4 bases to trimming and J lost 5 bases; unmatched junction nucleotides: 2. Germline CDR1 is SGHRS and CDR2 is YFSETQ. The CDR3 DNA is TGCGCCAGCAGCCGGGAGGGGGACAATGAGCAGTTCTTC. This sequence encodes CASSREGDNEQFF.

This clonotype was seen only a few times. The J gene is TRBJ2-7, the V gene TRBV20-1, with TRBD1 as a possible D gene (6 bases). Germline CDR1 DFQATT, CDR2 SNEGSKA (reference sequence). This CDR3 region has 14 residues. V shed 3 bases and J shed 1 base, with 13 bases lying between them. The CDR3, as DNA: TGCAGTGCTAGGTCGAGGACAGTTTCCTACGAGCAGTACTTC. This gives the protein CSARSRTVSYEQYF.

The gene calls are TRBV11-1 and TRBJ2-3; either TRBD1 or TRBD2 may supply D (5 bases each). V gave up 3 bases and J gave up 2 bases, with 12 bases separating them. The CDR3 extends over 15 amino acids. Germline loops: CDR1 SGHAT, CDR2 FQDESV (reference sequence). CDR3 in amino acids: CASSLILGATDTQYF. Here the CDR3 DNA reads TGTGCCAGCAGCTTGATACTCGGGGCCACAGATACGCAGTATTTT.

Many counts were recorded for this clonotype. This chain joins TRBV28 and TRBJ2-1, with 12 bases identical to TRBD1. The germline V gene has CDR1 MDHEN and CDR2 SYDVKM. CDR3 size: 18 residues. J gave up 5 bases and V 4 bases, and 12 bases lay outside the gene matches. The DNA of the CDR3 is TGTGCCAGCAGTTCACCGGGACAGGGGGCCCGGGGGAACAATGAGCAGTTCTTC. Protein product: CASSSPGQGARGNNEQFF.

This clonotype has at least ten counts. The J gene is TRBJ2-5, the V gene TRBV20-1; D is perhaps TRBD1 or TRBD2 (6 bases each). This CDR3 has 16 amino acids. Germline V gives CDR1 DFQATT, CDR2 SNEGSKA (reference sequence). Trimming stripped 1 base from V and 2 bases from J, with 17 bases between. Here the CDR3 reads CSARGLFSGAQETQYF. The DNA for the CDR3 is TGCAGTGCTAGAGGCCTTTTCTCGGGGGCGCAAGAGACCCAGTACTTC.

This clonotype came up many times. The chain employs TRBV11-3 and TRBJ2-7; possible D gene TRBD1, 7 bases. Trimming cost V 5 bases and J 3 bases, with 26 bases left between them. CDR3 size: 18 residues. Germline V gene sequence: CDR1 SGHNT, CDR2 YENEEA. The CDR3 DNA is TGTGCCAGCAGCCCCCGACAGGGAGGAGCCCCGCGAGGCTACGAGCAGTACTTC. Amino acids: CASSPRQGGAPRGYEQYF.